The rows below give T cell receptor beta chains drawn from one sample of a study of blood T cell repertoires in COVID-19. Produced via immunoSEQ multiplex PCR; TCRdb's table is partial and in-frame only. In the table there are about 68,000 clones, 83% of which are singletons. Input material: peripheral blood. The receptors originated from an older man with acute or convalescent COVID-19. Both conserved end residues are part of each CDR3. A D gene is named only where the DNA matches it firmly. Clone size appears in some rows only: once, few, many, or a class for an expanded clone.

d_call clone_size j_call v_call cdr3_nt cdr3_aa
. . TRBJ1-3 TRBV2 TGTGCCAGCAGTGGGCTCCCCTCTGGAAACACCATATATTTT CASSGLPSGNTIYF
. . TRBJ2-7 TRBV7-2 TGTGCCAGCAGCTTAGAAGGACAGACGTCCTACGAGCAGTACTTC CASSLEGQTSYEQYF
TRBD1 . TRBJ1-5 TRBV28 TGTGCCAGCAGTCTAGCCGGGACAGGCACCATTCAGCCCCAGCATTTT CASSLAGTGTIQPQHF
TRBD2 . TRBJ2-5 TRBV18 TGTGCCAGCTCACCTCCGACTAGCGGGACAGAGACCCAGTACTTC CASSPPTSGTETQYF
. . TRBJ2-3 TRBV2 TGTGCCAGCAGCCTCGGCGGGAGCACAGATACGCAGTATTTT CASSLGGSTDTQYF
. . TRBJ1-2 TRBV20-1 TGCAGTGTCGCGGTGAACTATGGCTACACCTTC CSVAVNYGYTF
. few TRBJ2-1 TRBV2 TGTGCCAGCAGCCGTCAGGGGCTAGCGGCTTACAATGAGCAGTTCTTC CASSRQGLAAYNEQFF
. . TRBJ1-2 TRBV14 TGTGCCAGCAGCCGAAATCAGGGACTGGGCTACACCTTC CASSRNQGLGYTF
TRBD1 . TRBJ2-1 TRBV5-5 TGTGGACAGGGTCCTCTCTACAATGAGCAGTTCTTC CGQGPLYNEQFF
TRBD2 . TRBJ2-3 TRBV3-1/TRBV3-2 TGTGCCAGCAGCCAAGGACCCGGGACTAGCGAGCCGACACATACGCAGTATTTT CASSQGPGTSEPTHTQYF
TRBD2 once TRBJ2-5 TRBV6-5 TGTGCCAGCAGTTGGACGGGAGGTCCCCAAGAGACCCAGTACTTC CASSWTGGPQETQYF
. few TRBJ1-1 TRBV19 TGTGCCAGTAGTATAGGGCAGGTGATGAACACTGAAGCTTTCTTT CASSIGQVMNTEAFF
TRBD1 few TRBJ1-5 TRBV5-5 TGTGCCAGCAGCTTGGGGGGACAGGGAAATCAGCCCCAGCATTTT CASSLGGQGNQPQHF
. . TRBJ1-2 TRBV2 TGTGCCAGCAGTGAAGGAACGGAGAGAGGTGACTTC CASSEGTERGDF
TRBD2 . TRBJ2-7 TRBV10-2 TGCGCCAGCAGGAGCGGGAGGCTATCCGTTGACGAGCAGTACTTC CASRSGRLSVDEQYF
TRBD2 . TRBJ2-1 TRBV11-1 TGTGCCAGCAGCCCTGGACTAGCGGGAGGAGATGAGCAGTTCTTC CASSPGLAGGDEQFF
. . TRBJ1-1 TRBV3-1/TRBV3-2 TGTGCCAGCAGCCTGGGTAACAGAAATATTGTAGCTTTCTTT CASSLGNRNIVAFF
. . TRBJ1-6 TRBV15 TGTGCCACCAGCCTGAGCTCCTATAATTCACCCCTCCACTTT CATSLSSYNSPLHF
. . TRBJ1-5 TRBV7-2 TGTGCCAGCAGCTTAGACAGGGTGAGGAATCAGCCCCAGCATTTT CASSLDRVRNQPQHF
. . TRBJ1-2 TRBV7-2 TGTGCCAGCAGCTTAACATTTAGGAGTCCTAACTATGGCTACACCTTC CASSLTFRSPNYGYTF
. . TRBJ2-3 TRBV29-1 TGCAGCGTTGACGGGGTTAAAGATACGCAGTATTTT CSVDGVKDTQYF
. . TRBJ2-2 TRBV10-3 TGTGCCATCAGTGAGTCGGGGGGATCGAACACCGGGGAGCTGTTTTTT CAISESGGSNTGELFF
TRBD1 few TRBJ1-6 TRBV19 TGTGCCAGTAGTGACGGACAGGGGAATTCACCCCTCCACTTT CASSDGQGNSPLHF
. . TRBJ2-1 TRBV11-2 TGTGCCAGCAGCTACAGACAGAACTCCTACAATGAGCAGTTCTTC CASSYRQNSYNEQFF
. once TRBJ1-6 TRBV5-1 TGCGCCAGCAGCTTGAACAGGGACTATAATTCACCCCTCCACTTT CASSLNRDYNSPLHF
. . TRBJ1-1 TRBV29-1 TGCAGCGGAAACTTAGGGGTAATCGGCACTGAAGCTTTCTTT CSGNLGVIGTEAFF
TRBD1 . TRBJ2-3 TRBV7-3 TGTGCCAGCAGCTTAACGGGGCAGGGGGCCTTAGATACGCAGTATTTT CASSLTGQGALDTQYF
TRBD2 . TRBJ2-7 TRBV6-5 TGTGCCAGCAGTTGGGGGACTAGCGGGAACGAGCAGTACTTC CASSWGTSGNEQYF
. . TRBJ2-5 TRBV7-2 TGTGCCAGCAGCCTTGGGTGGAGAGAGACCCAGTACTTC CASSLGWRETQYF
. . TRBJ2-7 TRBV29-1 TGCAGCGTTGGACAGGCCCCCTACGAGCAGTACTTC CSVGQAPYEQYF
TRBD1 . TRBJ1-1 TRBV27 TGTGCCAGCAGCGAACAGGGGGGGAACACTGAAGCTTTCTTT CASSEQGGNTEAFF
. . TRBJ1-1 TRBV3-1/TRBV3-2 TGTGCCAGCAGCCAAGAACAGAACACTGAAGCTTTCTTT CASSQEQNTEAFF
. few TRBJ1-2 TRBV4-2 TGTGCCAGCAGCCAAGCAGCGTTACTTAACTATGGCTACACCTTC CASSQAALLNYGYTF
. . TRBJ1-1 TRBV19 TGTCCCAGTAGAACCCCGGGGGGGGGACTCGGGAACACTGAAGCTTTCTTT CPSRTPGGGLGNTEAFF
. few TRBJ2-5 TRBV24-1 TGTGCCACCATGGAGGGGGCGCGAGAGACCCAGTACTTC CATMEGARETQYF
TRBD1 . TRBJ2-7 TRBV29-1 TGCAGCGTTGATAATGACAGGGGAAGGGCCTACGAGCAGTACTTC CSVDNDRGRAYEQYF
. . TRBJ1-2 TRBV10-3 TGTGCCATCAGTGATGGGGGCAATGGCTACACCTTC CAISDGGNGYTF
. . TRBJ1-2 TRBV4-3 TGCGCCAGCAGCCAAGGAATAGGTGGAGGTTATATCTATGGCTACACCTTC CASSQGIGGGYIYGYTF
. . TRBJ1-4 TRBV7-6 TGTGCCAGCAGCCTCGATGAGGCCAGAAATGAAAAACTGTTTTTT CASSLDEARNEKLFF
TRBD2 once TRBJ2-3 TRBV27 TGTGCCAGCAGTTTTAGCGGGACTAGCACAGATACGCAGTATTTT CASSFSGTSTDTQYF
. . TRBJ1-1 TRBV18 TGTGCCAGCTCACCAATGGACACATCGAACACTGAAGCTTTCTTT CASSPMDTSNTEAFF
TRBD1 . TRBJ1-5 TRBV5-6 TGTGCCAGCAGCACCGGGACAGGGGATCAGCCCCAGCATTTT CASSTGTGDQPQHF
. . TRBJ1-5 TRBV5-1 TGCGCCAGCAGAGAGACAGATAATCAGCCCCAGCATTTT CASRETDNQPQHF
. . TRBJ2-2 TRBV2 TGTGCCAGCAGAGTTCAGGGTATTGACACCGGGGAGCTGTTTTTT CASRVQGIDTGELFF
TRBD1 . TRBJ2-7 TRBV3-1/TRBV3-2 TGTGCCAGCAGCCACGTTTGGACAGGGATGTACGAGCAGTACTTC CASSHVWTGMYEQYF
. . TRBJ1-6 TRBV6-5 TGTGCCAGTACCCGACCGGACACAACCTCACCCCTCCACTTT CASTRPDTTSPLHF
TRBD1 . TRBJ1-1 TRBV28 TGTGCCAGTACAACCGGGACAGTGAACACTGAAGCTTTCTTT CASTTGTVNTEAFF
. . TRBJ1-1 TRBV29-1 TGCAGCGTTGAACGAGGGTACACTGAAGCTTTCTTT CSVERGYTEAFF
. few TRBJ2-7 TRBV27 TGTGCCAGCCGACGGCTAGACTACGAGCAGTACTTC CASRRLDYEQYF
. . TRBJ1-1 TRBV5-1 TGCGCCAGCAGCTTGGCCGAGCTGGTAACCAACACTGAAGCTTTCTTT CASSLAELVTNTEAFF
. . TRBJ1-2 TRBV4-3 TGCGCCAGCAGCCAAGATCATGGAGCTTTCTATGGCTACACCTTC CASSQDHGAFYGYTF
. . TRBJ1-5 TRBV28 TGTGCCAGCAGGTCTTCTTATAGCAATCAGCCCCAGCATTTT CASRSSYSNQPQHF
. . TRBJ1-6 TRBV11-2 TGTGCCAGCAGCTTTGTATTCTCGTTGAATTCACCCCTCCACTTT CASSFVFSLNSPLHF
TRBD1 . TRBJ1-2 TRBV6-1 TGTGCCAGCAGTGAGCTGGGACAGGGACTTATTTATGGCTACACCTTC CASSELGQGLIYGYTF
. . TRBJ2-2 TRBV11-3 TGTGCCAGCAGCTTGCAGTATCAGGGCTTGGGGACCGGGGAGCTGTTTTTT CASSLQYQGLGTGELFF